This TCR beta chain was retrieved from a study of T cell changes during pregnancy in multiple sclerosis. V dropped 9 bases and J dropped 5 bases, with 13 bases sitting between them. Germline loops: CDR1 MNHEY, CDR2 SMNVEV (reference sequence). The CDR3 contains 12 residues. Assay: immunoSEQ multiplex PCR; the TCRdb copy retains only in-frame clones and omits some. The profile shows roughly 40,000 clones, more than 90% of them singletons. The V and J genes are TRBV27 and TRBJ2-5; tentative D call: TRBD2 (5 bases). This TCR derives from a female donor with multiple sclerosis, enrolled in a pregnancy study. The material sequenced was CD8+ T cells from peripheral blood mononuclear cells, taken in the first trimester of pregnancy. The CDR3 loop reads CASGLGLETQYF. CDR3 sequence (DNA): TGTGCCAGTGGACTCGGATTGGAGACCCAGTACTTC.